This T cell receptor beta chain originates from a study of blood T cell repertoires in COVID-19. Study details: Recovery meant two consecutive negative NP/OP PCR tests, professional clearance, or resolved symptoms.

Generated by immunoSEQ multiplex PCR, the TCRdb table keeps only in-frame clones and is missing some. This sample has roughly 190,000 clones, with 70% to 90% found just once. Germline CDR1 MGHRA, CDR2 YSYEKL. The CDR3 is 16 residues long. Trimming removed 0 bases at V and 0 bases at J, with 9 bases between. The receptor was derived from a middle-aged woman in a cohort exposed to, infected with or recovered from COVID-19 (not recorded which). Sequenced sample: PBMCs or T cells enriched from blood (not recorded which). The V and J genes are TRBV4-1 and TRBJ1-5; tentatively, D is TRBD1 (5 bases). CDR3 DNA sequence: TGCGCCAGCAGCCAAGAACGGGGGTATAGCAATCAGCCCCAGCATTTT. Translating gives CASSQERGYSNQPQHF.